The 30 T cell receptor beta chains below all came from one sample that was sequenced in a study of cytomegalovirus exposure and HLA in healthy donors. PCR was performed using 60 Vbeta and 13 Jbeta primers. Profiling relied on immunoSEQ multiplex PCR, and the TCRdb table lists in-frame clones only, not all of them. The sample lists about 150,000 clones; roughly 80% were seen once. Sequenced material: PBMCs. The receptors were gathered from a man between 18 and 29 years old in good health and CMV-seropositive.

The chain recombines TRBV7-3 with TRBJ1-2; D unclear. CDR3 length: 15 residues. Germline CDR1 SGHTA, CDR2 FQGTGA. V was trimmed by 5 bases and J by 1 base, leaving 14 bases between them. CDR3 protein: CASSPNYGVNYGYTF. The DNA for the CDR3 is TGTGCCAGCAGCCCGAACTACGGGGTTAACTATGGCTACACCTTC. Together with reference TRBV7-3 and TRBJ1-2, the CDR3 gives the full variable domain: GAGVSQTPSNKVTEKGKYVELRCDPISGHTALYWYRQSLGQGPEFLIYFQGTGAADDSGLPNDRFFAVRPEGSVSTLKIQRTERGDSAVYLCASSPNYGVNYGYTFGSGTRLTVV.

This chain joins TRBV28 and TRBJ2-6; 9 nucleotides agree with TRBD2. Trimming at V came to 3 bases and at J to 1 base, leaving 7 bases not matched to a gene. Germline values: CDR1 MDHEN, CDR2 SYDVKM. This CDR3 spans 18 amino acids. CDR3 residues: CASSFPVAGVSGANVLTF. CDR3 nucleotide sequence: TGTGCCAGCAGTTTTCCTGTAGCGGGAGTGTCTGGGGCCAACGTCCTGACTTTC.

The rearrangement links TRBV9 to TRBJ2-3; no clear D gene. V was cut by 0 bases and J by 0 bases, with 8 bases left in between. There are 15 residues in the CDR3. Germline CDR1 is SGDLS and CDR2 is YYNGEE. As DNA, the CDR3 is TGTGCCAGCAGCGTAGCTTCTACTAGCACAGATACGCAGTATTTT. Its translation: CASSVASTSTDTQYF.

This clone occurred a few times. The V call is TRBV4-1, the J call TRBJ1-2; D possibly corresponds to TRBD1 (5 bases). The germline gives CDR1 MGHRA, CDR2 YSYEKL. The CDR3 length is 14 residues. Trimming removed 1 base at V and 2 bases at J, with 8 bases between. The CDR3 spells CASSQATANYGYTF. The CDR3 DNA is TGCGCCAGCAGCCAAGCGACAGCAAACTATGGCTACACCTTC.

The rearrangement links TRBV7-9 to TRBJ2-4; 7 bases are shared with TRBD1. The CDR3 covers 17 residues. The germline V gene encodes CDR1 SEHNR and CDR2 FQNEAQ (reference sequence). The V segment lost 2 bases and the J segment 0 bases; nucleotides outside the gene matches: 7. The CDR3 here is CASSLTQGSLAKNIQYF. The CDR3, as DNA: TGTGCCAGCAGCTTAACACAGGGGTCGCTAGCCAAAAACATTCAGTACTTC.

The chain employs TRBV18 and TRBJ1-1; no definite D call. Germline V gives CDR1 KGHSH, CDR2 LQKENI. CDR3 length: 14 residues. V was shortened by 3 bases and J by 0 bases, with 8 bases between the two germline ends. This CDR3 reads CASSPWTLNTEAFF. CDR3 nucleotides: TGTGCCAGCTCACCTTGGACTTTGAACACTGAAGCTTTCTTT.

The chain's CDR3 is CASSLTTGGGNEQFF. The CDR3 nucleotides read TGCGCCAGCAGCTTGACCACAGGGGGGGGTAATGAGCAGTTCTTC. The chain uses TRBV5-1 and TRBJ2-1, with D tentatively TRBD1 (8 bases). V was trimmed by 1 base and J by 7 bases, leaving 15 bases between them. This CDR3 is built from 15 residues. Per germline, CDR1 SGHRS and CDR2 YFSETQ.

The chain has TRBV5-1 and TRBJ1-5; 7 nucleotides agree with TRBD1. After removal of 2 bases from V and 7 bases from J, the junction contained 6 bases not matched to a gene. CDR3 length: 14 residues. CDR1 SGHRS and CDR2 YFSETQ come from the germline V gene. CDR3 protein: CASSLGGGGQPQHF. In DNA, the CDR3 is TGCGCCAGCAGCTTAGGAGGGGGCGGACAGCCCCAGCATTTT.

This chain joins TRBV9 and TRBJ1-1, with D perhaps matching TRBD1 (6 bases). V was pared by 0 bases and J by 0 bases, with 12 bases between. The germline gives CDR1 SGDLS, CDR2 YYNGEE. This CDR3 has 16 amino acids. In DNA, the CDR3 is TGTGCCAGCAGCGTAGTGGGGGGGCTCATGAACACTGAAGCTTTCTTT. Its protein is CASSVVGGLMNTEAFF.

CDR3 protein: CASSLDLTSGDTQYF. The CDR3 DNA reads as TGTGCCAGCAGCTTAGATCTGACTAGCGGGGATACGCAGTATTTT. This chain uses TRBV11-2 with TRBJ2-3; TRBD2 agrees at 10 bases. There are 15 residues in the CDR3. The junction had 3 bases not matched to a gene; V was cut back by 0 bases and J by 6 bases. CDR1 SGHAT and CDR2 FQNNGV come from the germline V gene.

DNA of the CDR3: TGCGCCAGCAGCGCAACTAGCGGAGCTTCCACAGATACGCAGTATTTT. Translated, it gives CASSATSGASTDTQYF. This chain joins TRBV5-1 and TRBJ2-3, with TRBD2 matching over 8 bases. V gave up 4 bases and J gave up 2 bases; unmatched junction bases: 9. Per the germline V gene, CDR1 is SGHRS and CDR2 is YFSETQ. This CDR3 contains 16 residues.

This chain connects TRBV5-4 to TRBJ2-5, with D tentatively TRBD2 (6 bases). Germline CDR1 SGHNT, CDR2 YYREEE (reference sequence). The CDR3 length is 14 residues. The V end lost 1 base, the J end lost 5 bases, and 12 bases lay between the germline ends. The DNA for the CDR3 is TGTGCCAGCAGCTTGTGGGAGGTCGGGGAGACCCAGTACTTC. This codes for CASSLWEVGETQYF. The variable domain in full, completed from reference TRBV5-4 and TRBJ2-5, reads ETGVTQSPTHLIKTRGQQVTLRCSSQSGHNTVSWYQQALGQGPQFIFQYYREEENGRGNFPPRFSGLQFPNYSSELNVNALELDDSALYLCASSLWEVGETQYFGPGTRLLVL.

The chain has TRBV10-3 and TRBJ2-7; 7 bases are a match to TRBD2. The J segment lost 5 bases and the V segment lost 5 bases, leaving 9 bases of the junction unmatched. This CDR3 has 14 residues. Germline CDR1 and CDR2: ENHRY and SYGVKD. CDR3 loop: CAISPGTKVNEQYF. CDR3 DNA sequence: TGTGCCATCAGTCCCGGGACTAAGGTGAACGAGCAGTACTTC.

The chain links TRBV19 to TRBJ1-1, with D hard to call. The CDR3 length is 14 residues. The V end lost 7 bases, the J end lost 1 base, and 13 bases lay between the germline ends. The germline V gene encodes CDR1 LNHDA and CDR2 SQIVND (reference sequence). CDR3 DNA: TGTGCCAGTACTCCCCTCAGTGCGAACACTGAAGCTTTCTTT. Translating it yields CASTPLSANTEAFF.

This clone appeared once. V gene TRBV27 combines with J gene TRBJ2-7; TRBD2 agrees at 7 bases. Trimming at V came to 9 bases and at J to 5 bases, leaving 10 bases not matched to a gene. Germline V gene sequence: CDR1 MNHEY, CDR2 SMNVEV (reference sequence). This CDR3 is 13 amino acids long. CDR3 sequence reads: CASGGGSYHEQYF. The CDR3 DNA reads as TGTGCCAGTGGGGGGGGTAGCTACCACGAGCAGTACTTC.

The CDR3 nucleotides are TGTGCCAGCAGCCGGAGGGACAGGGCCGCCTCCTATGGCTACACCTTC. It yields the protein CASSRRDRAASYGYTF. V is TRBV7-9 and J is TRBJ1-2; TRBD1 aligns across 9 bases. The V segment lost 5 bases and the J segment 4 bases; nucleotides outside the gene matches: 11. Looked up from germline, CDR1 is SEHNR and CDR2 is FQNEAQ (reference sequence). The CDR3 loop spans 16 amino acids.

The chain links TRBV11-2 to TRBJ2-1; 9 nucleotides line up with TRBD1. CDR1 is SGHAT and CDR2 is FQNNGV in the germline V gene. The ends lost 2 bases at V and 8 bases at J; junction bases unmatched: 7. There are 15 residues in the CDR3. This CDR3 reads CASSLPTGGIHEQFF. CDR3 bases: TGTGCCAGCAGCTTACCGACAGGGGGGATCCATGAGCAGTTCTTC. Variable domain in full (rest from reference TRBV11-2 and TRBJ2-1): EAGVAQSPRYKIIEKRQSVAFWCNPISGHATLYWYQQILGQGPKLLIQFQNNGVVDDSQLPKDRFSAERLKGVDSTLKIQPAKLEDSAVYLCASSLPTGGIHEQFFGPGTRLTVL.

CDR3 DNA sequence: TGTGCCAGCAGCTCCATTGAGGGCAGAAACACCATATATTTT. It is translated as CASSSIEGRNTIYF. The chain links TRBV5-6 to TRBJ1-3; no definite D call. The CDR3 has 14 residues. Germline V gives CDR1 SGHDT, CDR2 YYEEEE. Trimming cost V 3 bases and J 5 bases, with 12 bases left between them.

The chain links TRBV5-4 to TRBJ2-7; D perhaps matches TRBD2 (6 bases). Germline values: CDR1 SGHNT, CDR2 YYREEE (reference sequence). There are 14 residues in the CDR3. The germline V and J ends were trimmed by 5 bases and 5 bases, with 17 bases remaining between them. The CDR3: CASRPGTDIHEQYF. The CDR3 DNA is TGTGCCAGCAGACCTGGGACTGACATCCACGAGCAGTACTTC.

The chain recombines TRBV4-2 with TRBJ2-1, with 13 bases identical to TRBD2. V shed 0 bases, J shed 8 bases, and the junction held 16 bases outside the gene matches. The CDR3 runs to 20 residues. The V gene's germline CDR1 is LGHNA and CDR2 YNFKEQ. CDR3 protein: CASSQDRVWTSGSFSDEQFF. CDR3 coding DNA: TGTGCCAGCAGCCAAGATCGGGTATGGACTAGCGGGAGTTTTTCGGATGAGCAGTTCTTC.

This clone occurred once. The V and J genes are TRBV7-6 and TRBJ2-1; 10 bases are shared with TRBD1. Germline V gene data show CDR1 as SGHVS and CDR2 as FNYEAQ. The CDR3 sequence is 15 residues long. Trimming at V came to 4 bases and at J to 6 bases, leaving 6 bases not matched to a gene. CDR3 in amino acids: CASSYRDRGINEQFF. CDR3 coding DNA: TGTGCCAGCAGCTATCGGGACAGGGGAATCAATGAGCAGTTCTTC.

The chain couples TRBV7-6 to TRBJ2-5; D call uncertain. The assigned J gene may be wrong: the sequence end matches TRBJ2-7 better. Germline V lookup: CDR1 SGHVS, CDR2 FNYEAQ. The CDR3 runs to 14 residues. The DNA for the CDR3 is TGTGCCAGCAGCCCGAGCTCCATGGGCCACGAGCAGTACTTC. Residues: CASSPSSMGHEQYF.

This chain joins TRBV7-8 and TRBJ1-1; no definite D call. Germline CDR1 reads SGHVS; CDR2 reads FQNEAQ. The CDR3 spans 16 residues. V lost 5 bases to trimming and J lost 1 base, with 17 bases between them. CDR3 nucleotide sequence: TGTGCCAGCAGCCCCCGCGAACCGGGTCCGAACACTGAAGCTTTCTTT. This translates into CASSPREPGPNTEAFF. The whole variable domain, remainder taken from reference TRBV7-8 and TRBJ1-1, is GAGVSQSPRYKVAKRGQDVALRCDPISGHVSLFWYQQALGQGPEFLTYFQNEAQLDKSGLPSDRFFAERPEGSVSTLKIQRTQQEDSAVYLCASSPREPGPNTEAFFGQGTRLTVV.

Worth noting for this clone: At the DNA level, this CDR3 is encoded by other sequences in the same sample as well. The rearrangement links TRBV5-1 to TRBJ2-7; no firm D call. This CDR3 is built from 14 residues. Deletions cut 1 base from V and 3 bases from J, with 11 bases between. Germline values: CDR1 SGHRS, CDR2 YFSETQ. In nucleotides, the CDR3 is TGCGCCAGCAGCTTGACGGGTCCGAACTACGAGCAGTACTTC. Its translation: CASSLTGPNYEQYF. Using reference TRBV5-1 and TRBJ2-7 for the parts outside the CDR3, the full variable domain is KAGVTQTPRYLIKTRGQQVTLSCSPISGHRSVSWYQQTPGQGLQFLFEYFSETQRNKGNFPGRFSGRQFSNSRSEMNVSTLELGDSALYLCASSLTGPNYEQYFGPGTRLTVT.

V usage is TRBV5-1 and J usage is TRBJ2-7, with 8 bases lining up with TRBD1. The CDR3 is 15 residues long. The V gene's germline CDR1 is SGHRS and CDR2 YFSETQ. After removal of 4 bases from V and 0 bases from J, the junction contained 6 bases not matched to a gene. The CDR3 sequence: CASSPGQVSSYEQYF. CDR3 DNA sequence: TGCGCCAGCAGCCCGGGACAGGTCAGCTCCTACGAGCAGTACTTC.

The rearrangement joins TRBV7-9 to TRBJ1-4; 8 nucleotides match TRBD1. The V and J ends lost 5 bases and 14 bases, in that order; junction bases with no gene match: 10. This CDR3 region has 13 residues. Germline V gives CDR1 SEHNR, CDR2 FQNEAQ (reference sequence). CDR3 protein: CASSTDREYLLFF. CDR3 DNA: TGTGCCAGCAGCACGGACAGGGAGTATCTGCTGTTTTTT. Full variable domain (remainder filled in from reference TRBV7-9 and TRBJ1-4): DTGVSQNPRHKITKRGQNVTFRCDPISEHNRLYWYRQTLGQGPEFLTYFQNEAQLEKSRLLSDRFSAERPKGSFSTLEIQRTEQGDSAMYLCASSTDREYLLFFGSGTQLSVL.

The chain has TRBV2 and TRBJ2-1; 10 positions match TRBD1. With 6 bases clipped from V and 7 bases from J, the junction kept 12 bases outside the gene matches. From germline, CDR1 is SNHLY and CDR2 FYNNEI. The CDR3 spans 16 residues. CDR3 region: CASRERQGAYRNEQFF. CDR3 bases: TGTGCCAGCAGGGAGAGACAGGGGGCTTACAGGAATGAGCAGTTCTTC.

As DNA, the CDR3 is TGTGCCAGTGGGAAGGACAGGGGAGACAATCAGCCCCAGCATTTT. Translated: CASGKDRGDNQPQHF. This rearrangement joins TRBV19 to TRBJ1-5; 9 bases are shared with TRBD1. Germline CDR1 is LNHDA and CDR2 is SQIVND (reference sequence). V shed 8 bases and J 3 bases; nucleotides not matched to a gene: 8. The CDR3 is made up of 15 amino acids.

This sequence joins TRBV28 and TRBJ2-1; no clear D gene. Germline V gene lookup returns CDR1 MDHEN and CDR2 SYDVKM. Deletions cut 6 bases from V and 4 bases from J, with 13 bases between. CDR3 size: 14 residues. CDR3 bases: TGTGCCAGCAGCGCCCACCAACAGTACAATGAGCAGTTCTTC. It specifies CASSAHQQYNEQFF.

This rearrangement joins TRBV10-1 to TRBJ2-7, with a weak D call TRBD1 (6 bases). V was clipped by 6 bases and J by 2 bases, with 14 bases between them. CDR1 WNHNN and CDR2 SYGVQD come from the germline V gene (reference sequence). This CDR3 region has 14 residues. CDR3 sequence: CASSPTGMPYEQYF. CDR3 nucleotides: TGCGCCAGCAGCCCTACAGGGATGCCCTACGAGCAGTACTTC.